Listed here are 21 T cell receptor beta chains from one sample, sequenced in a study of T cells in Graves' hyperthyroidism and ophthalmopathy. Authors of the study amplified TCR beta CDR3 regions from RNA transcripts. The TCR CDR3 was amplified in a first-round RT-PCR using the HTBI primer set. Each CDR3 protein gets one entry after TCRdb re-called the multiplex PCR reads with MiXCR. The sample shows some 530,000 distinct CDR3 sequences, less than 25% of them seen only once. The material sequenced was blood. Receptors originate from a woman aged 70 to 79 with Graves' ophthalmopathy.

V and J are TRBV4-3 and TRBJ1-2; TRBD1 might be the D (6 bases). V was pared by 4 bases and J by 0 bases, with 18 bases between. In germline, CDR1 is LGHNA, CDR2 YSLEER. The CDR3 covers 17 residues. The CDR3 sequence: CASSRVIQGIANYGYTF. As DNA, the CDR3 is TGCGCCAGCAGCCGAGTTATCCAGGGGATAGCTAACTATGGCTACACCTTC.

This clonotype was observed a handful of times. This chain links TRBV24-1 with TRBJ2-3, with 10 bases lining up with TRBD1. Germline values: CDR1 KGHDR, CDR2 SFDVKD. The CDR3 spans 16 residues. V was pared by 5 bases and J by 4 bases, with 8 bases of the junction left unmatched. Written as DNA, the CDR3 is TGTGCCACCAGTGGTCGGGGACAGGGGTCCTCAGATACGCAGTATTTT. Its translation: CATSGRGQGSSDTQYF.

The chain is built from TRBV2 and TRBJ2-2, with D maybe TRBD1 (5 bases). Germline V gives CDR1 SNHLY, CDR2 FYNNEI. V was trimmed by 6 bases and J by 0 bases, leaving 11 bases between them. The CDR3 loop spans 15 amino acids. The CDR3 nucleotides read TGTGCCAGCAGATCGACAGTTTCGAACACCGGGGAGCTGTTTTTT. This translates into CASRSTVSNTGELFF.

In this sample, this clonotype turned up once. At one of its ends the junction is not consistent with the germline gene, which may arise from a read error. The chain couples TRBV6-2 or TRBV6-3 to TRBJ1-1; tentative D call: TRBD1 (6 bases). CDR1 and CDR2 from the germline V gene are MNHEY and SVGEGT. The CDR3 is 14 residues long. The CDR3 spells CVSSFQGRDTEAFF. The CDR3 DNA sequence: TGTGTCAGCAGTTTCCAGGGGAGAGACACTGAAGCTTTCTTT.

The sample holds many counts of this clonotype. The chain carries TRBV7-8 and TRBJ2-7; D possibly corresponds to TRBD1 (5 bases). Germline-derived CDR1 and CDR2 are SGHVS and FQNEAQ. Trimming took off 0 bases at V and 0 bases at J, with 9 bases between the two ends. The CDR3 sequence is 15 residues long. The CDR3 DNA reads TGTGCCAGCAGCTTAGCACAGGTGGGCTCCTACGAGCAGTACTTC. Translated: CASSLAQVGSYEQYF.

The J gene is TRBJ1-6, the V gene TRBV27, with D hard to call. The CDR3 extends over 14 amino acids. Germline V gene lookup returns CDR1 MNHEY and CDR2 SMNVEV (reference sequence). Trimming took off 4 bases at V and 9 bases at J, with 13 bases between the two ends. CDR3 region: CASSSLLHSSPLHF. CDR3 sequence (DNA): TGTGCCAGCAGTTCCCTACTACATTCTTCACCCCTCCACTTT.

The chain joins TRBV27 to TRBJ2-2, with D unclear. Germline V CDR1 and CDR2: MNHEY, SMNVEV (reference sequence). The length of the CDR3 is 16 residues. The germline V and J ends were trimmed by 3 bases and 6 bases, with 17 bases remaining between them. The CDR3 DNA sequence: TGTGCCAGCAGTTTTAATTCTGGCCTCATGCCCGGGGAGCTGTTTTTT. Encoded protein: CASSFNSGLMPGELFF.

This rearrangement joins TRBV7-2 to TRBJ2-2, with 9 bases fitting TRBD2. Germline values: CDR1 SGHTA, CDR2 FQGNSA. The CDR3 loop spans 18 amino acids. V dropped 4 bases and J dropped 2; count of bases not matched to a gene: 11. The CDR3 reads CASSSSAIAGVNTGELFF. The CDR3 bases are TGTGCCAGCAGCTCATCCGCAATAGCGGGAGTCAACACCGGGGAGCTGTTTTTT.

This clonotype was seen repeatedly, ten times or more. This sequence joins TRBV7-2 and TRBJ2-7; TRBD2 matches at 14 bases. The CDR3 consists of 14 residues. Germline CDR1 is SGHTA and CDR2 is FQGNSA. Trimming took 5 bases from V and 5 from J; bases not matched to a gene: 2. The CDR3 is CASSQGLAGDEQYF. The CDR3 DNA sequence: TGTGCCAGCAGCCAGGGACTAGCGGGAGACGAGCAGTACTTC.

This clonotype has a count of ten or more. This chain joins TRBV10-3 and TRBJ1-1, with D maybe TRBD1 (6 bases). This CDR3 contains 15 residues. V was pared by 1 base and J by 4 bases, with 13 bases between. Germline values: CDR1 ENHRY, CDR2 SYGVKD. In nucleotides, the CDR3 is TGTGCCATCAGTGAGTTCGGGGGCGAGGGCACTGAAGCTTTCTTT. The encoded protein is CAISEFGGEGTEAFF.

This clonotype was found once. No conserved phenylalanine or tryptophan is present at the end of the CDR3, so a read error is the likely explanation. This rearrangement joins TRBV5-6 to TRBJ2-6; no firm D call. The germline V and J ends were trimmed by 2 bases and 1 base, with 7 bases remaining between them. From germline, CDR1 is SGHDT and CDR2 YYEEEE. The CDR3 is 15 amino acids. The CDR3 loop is CASSFWGSGANVLTS. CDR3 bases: TGTGCCAGCAGCTTTTGGGGATCTGGGGCCAACGTCCTGACTTCC.

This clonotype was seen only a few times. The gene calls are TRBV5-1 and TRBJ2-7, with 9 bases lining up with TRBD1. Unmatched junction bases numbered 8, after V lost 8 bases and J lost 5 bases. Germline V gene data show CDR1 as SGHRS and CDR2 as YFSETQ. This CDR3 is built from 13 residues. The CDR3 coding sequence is TGCGCCAGGTCGGGACAGGGAGAGAACGAGCAGTACTTC. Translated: CARSGQGENEQYF.

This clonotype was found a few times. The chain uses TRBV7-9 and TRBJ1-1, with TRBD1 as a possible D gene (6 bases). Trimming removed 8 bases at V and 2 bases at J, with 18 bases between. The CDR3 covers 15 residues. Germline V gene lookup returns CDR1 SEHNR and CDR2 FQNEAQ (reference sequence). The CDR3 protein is CASDWGGAENTEAFF. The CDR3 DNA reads TGTGCCAGCGATTGGGGGGGGGCGGAAAACACTGAAGCTTTCTTT. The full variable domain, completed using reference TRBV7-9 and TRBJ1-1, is DTGVSQNPRHKITKRGQNVTFRCDPISEHNRLYWYRQTLGQGPEFLTYFQNEAQLEKSRLLSDRFSAERPKGSFSTLEIQRTEQGDSAMYLCASDWGGAENTEAFFGQGTRLTVV.

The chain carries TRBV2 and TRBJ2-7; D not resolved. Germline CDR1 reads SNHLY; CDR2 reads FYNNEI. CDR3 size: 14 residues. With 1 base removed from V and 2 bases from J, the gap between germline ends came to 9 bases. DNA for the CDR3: TGTGCCAGCAGTGAAGTTGGGCCTCCCTACGAGCAGTACTTC. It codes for CASSEVGPPYEQYF.

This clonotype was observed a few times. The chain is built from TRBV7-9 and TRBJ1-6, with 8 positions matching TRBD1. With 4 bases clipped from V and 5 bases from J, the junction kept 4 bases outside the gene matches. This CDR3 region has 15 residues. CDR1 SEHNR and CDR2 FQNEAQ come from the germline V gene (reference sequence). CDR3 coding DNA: TGTGCCAGCAGCTCCAGACAGGGGAATAATTCACCCCTCCACTTT. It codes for CASSSRQGNNSPLHF.

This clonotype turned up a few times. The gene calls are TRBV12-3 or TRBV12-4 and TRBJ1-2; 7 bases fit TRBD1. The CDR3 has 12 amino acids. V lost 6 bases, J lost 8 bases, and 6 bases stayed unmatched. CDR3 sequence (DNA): TGTGCCAGCAGGCAAGGAGGGGGCGGCTACACCTTC. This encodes CASRQGGGGYTF.

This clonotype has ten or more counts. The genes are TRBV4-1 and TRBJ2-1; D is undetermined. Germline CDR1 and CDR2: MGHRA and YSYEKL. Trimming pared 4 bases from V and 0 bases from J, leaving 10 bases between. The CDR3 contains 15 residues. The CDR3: CASSPKRSSYNEQFF. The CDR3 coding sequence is TGCGCCAGCAGCCCCAAACGGAGCTCCTACAATGAGCAGTTCTTC.

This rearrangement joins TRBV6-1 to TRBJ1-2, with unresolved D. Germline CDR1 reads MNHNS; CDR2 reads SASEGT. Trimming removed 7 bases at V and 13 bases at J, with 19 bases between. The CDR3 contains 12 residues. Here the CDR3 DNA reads TGTGCCAGCACCAACACGGCCGGAGCCGGCACCTTC. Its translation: CASTNTAGAGTF.

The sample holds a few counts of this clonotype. DNA for the CDR3: TGTGCCGGGGGGGCCGCCTATAATTCACCCCTCCACTTT. This translates into CAGGAAYNSPLHF. The chain recombines TRBV30 with TRBJ1-6; tentative D call: TRBD1 (6 bases). The germline CDR1 and CDR2 sequences are GTSNPN and SVGIG (reference sequence). The CDR3 loop spans 13 amino acids. Trimming removed 8 bases at V and 2 bases at J, with 10 bases between.

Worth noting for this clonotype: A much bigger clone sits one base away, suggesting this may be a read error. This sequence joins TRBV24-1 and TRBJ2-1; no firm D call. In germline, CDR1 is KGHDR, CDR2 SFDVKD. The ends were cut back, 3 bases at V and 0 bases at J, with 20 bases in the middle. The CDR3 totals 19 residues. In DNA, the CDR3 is TGTGCCACCAGTGATATGAAAGGGCGCTTCTTTAGCTCCTACAATGAGCAGTTCTTC. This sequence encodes CATSDMKGRFFSSYNEQFF.

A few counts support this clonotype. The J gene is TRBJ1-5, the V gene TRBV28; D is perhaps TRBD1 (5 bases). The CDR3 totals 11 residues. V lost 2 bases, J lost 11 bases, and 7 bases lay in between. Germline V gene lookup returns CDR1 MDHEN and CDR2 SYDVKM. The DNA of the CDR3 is TGTGCCAGCAGTTTAAGGGACGCCCAGCATTTT. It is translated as CASSLRDAQHF.